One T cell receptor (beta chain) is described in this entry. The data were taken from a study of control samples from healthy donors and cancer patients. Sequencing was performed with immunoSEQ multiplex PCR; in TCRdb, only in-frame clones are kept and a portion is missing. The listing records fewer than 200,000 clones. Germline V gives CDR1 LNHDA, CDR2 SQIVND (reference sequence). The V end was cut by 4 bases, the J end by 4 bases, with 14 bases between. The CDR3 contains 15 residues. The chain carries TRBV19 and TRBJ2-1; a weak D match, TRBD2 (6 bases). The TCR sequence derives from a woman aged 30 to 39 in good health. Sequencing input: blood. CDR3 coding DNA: TGTGCCAGTAGTACCTCCGGGACTTCATACAATGAGCAGTTCTTC. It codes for CASSTSGTSYNEQFF.